The 20 T cell receptor beta chains listed next were all sequenced from one sample in a study of blood T cells in healthy people across ages. A second PCR, run for roughly 7 to 11 cycles, used a sample-barcoded 5' primer plus a J-beta primer mix. TCRdb ran MiXCR on the 5' RACE reads and lists one entry per CDR3 protein. Among approximately 900,000 distinct CDR3 sequences listed, 25% to 30% were seen once. These same records also appear under a second study, on T cells of mothers and their children.

The sample consisted of blood. The receptors were sampled from a woman between 35 and 50 years old in good health.

The gene calls are TRBV10-3 and TRBJ1-2; the D gene is possibly TRBD1 (6 bases). The V gene's germline CDR1 is ENHRY and CDR2 SYGVKD. The CDR3 length is 14 residues. V lost 3 bases, J lost 4 bases, and 12 bases lay in between. DNA of the CDR3: TGTGCCATCAGTGATTCGGGGGCGGGCTATGGCTACACCTTC. It translates to CAISDSGAGYGYTF.

In the case of this clonotype: A read error may explain this, as a much larger clone is one base away. The gene calls are TRBV6-5 and TRBJ2-1, with D possibly being TRBD1 (5 bases). Matching the DNA end better, TRBJ2-7 makes the J call doubtful. The germline V gene has CDR1 MNHEY and CDR2 SVGAGI. This CDR3 spans 17 amino acids. In nucleotides, the CDR3 is TGTGCCAGCAGTTACTCTGGTAGCTGGGGCTCCTACAATGAGCAGTACTTC. Its protein product is CASSYSGSWGSYNEQYF.

The chain links TRBV27 to TRBJ1-1; D unclear. V was pared by 4 bases and J by 2 bases, with 23 bases between. Germline CDR1 reads MNHEY; CDR2 reads SMNVEV (reference sequence). The CDR3 extends over 18 amino acids. DNA of the CDR3: TGTGCCAGCAGTTCTCTACCCCCTCCGTATGGCTTCAACACTGAAGCTTTCTTT. Amino acids: CASSSLPPPYGFNTEAFF.

This sequence joins TRBV5-1 and TRBJ2-3; a possible D gene is TRBD1 (6 bases). The CDR3 is 17 amino acids. Trimming stripped 0 bases from V and 3 bases from J, with 17 bases between. Germline CDR1 reads SGHRS; CDR2 reads YFSETQ. The CDR3 is CASSLVGPGDGTDTQYF. The CDR3, as DNA: TGCGCCAGCAGCTTGGTCGGGCCAGGGGATGGTACAGATACGCAGTATTTT.

The table lists this clonotype with a few counts. V gene TRBV10-3 combines with J gene TRBJ1-4; D possibly corresponds to TRBD1 (5 bases). Trimming left V 3 bases short and J 5 bases short, with 7 bases between. This CDR3 is built from 13 residues. Germline CDR1 is ENHRY and CDR2 is SYGVKD. This chain's CDR3 is CAISDRANEKLFF. The DNA of the CDR3 is TGTGCCATCAGTGACAGGGCCAATGAAAAACTGTTTTTT.

The chain employs TRBV4-1 and TRBJ2-7, with 10 nucleotides matching TRBD1. V trimming: 4 bases; J trimming: 2 bases; junction bases outside the gene matches: 5. The CDR3 is made up of 15 amino acids. Germline CDR1 is MGHRA and CDR2 is YSYEKL. The CDR3 here is CASSLRTGGTYEQYF. The CDR3 coding sequence is TGCGCCAGCAGCCTCAGGACAGGGGGTACCTACGAGCAGTACTTC.

Turning to this clonotype: Germline and junction disagree at one end, which may indicate a read error. The chain combines TRBV20-1 with TRBJ1-2; possible D gene TRBD1, 5 bases. Germline assignment: CDR1 DFQATT and CDR2 SNEGSKA (reference sequence). CDR3 length: 14 residues. CDR3: CSAGAGRAVYDYTF. The CDR3 DNA follows: TGCAGTGCTGGAGCAGGGCGTGCGGTATATGACTACACCTTC.

The chain couples TRBV5-1 to TRBJ2-7, with D unresolved. Germline V lookup: CDR1 SGHRS, CDR2 YFSETQ. The CDR3 totals 14 residues. Trimming stripped 4 bases from V and 6 bases from J, with 17 bases between. The CDR3: CASSPSSVVGEQYF. Written as DNA, the CDR3 is TGCGCCAGCAGCCCGTCGTCAGTAGTGGGCGAGCAGTACTTC.

The table lists this clonotype with many counts. V and J are TRBV7-9 and TRBJ1-4; 9 bases are shared with TRBD1. Germline assignment: CDR1 SEHNR and CDR2 FQNEAQ (reference sequence). After removal of 4 bases from V and 3 bases from J, the junction contained 12 bases not matched to a gene. This CDR3 is built from 18 residues. For the CDR3, the DNA is TGTGCCAGCAGCTCCACCCGGGACAGGGAGCTTGCTAATGAAAAACTGTTTTTT. The encoded protein is CASSSTRDRELANEKLFF.

As to this clonotype: A much bigger clone sits one base away, suggesting this may be a read error. The rearrangement links TRBV27 to TRBJ2-1; D possibly corresponds to TRBD2 (5 bases). Per germline, CDR1 MNHEY and CDR2 SMNVEV (reference sequence). The CDR3 contains 15 residues. The ends were cut back, 1 base at V and 10 bases at J, with 17 bases in the middle. This CDR3 reads CASSLFGEMTYEQFF. The DNA for the CDR3 is TGTGCCAGCAGTTTATTCGGGGAAATGACCTACGAGCAGTTCTTC.

This clonotype was counted many times. The chain is built from TRBV7-2 and TRBJ2-7; D gene ambiguous. This CDR3 contains 14 residues. Germline V gene data show CDR1 as SGHTA and CDR2 as FQGNSA. Trimming took 3 bases from V and 4 from J, leaving 13 bases between them. The CDR3 loop is CASSFERSRYEQYF. The CDR3 bases are TGTGCCAGCAGCTTCGAACGTTCTAGGTACGAGCAGTACTTC.

V is TRBV7-9 and J is TRBJ2-1; TRBD1 agrees at 7 bases. The J call may be in error: the DNA end matches TRBJ2-7 better. There are 15 residues in the CDR3. The germline V gene encodes CDR1 SEHNR and CDR2 FQNEAQ (reference sequence). DNA for the CDR3: TGTGCCAGCAGCTTCAGACAGGGCTCTAACAATGAGCAGTACTTC. Its translation: CASSFRQGSNNEQYF.

V usage is TRBV28 and J usage is TRBJ1-1; D gene uncertain. Deletions cut 5 bases from V and 7 bases from J, with 11 bases between. In germline, CDR1 is MDHEN, CDR2 SYDVKM. The CDR3 sequence is 12 residues long. The CDR3 sequence is CASSGVLSEAFF. DNA of the CDR3: TGTGCCAGCAGTGGGGTTCTGAGTGAAGCTTTCTTT.

This clonotype was seen ten or more times. This chain uses TRBV9 with TRBJ2-5, with a weak D call TRBD2 (6 bases). This CDR3 region has 13 residues. Per germline, CDR1 SGDLS and CDR2 YYNGEE. Trimming left V 0 bases short and J 5 bases short, with 8 bases between. DNA for the CDR3: TGTGCCAGCAGCGTAGCTGGGAGGGAGACCCAGTACTTC. This codes for CASSVAGRETQYF.

The chain combines TRBV7-2 with TRBJ1-2; D is ambiguous. The germline V gene encodes CDR1 SGHTA and CDR2 FQGNSA. This CDR3 has 14 amino acids. Trimming pared 7 bases from V and 2 bases from J, leaving 14 bases between. The CDR3 nucleotides are TGTGCCAGCATCAAGGTGGCAGGCAACTATGGCTACACCTTC. This sequence encodes CASIKVAGNYGYTF.

This clonotype was observed a few times. This chain links TRBV7-9 with TRBJ1-1; no firm D call. The V gene's germline CDR1 is SEHNR and CDR2 FQNEAQ (reference sequence). Trimming pared 7 bases from V and 4 bases from J, leaving 19 bases between. There are 15 residues in the CDR3. CDR3 DNA: TGTGCCAGCACTCGCCCCACGGGTATGGGCACTGAAGCTTTCTTT. Translated: CASTRPTGMGTEAFF. The whole variable domain, filled in from reference TRBV7-9 and TRBJ1-1, reads DTGVSQNPRHKITKRGQNVTFRCDPISEHNRLYWYRQTLGQGPEFLTYFQNEAQLEKSRLLSDRFSAERPKGSFSTLEIQRTEQGDSAMYLCASTRPTGMGTEAFFGQGTRLTVV.

In its sample, this clonotype was seen many times. The V and J genes are TRBV27 and TRBJ2-5; D is ambiguous. This CDR3 region has 13 residues. Germline CDR1 is MNHEY and CDR2 is SMNVEV (reference sequence). Trimming left V 0 bases short and J 5 bases short, with 7 bases between. CDR3 bases: TGTGCCAGCAGTTTATCGTACGAGGAGACCCAGTACTTC. Encoded protein: CASSLSYEETQYF.

For this clonotype: One base away lies a much larger clone, so this may be a sequencing read error. The chain carries TRBV6-6 and TRBJ2-4, with D unresolved. The germline CDR1 and CDR2 sequences are MNHNY and SVGAGI (reference sequence). The CDR3 runs to 12 residues. CDR3 residues: CTSSYEDQWQYF. As DNA, the CDR3 is TGTACCAGCAGTTACGAGGACCAATGGCAGTACTTC.

CDR3 residues: CANGSYRGRVDTQYF. In DNA, the CDR3 is TGCGCCAACGGCTCCTACAGGGGGCGCGTAGATACGCAGTATTTT. The chain combines TRBV5-1 with TRBJ2-3; 9 bases are shared with TRBD1. V shed 9 bases and J 5 bases; nucleotides not matched to a gene: 13. The length of the CDR3 is 15 residues. Germline V CDR1 and CDR2: SGHRS, YFSETQ.

To note about this clonotype: With a much larger clone just one base away, this may be a read error. The J gene is TRBJ2-5, the V gene TRBV6-2 or TRBV6-3; no clear D gene. This CDR3 region has 13 residues. The ends were cut back, 1 base at V and 5 bases at J, with 8 bases in the middle. The germline CDR1 and CDR2 sequences are MNHEY and SVGEGT. Here the CDR3 DNA reads TGTGCCAGCAGTTACTTGGAAATCGAGACCCAGTACTTC. It yields the protein CASSYLEIETQYF.